This T cell receptor (beta chain) was identified in a study of beta chain features in type 1 diabetes (dated by TCRdb to 2017 to 2018). For the study in its entirety: No differences in mean age, gender distribution, total cell number or subset yield were found between patients and healthy donors. A total of roughly 98,000,000 sorted cells were examined across all samples, and a strong correlation was observed between cell number per subset and RNA yield. In the study, recently diagnosed type 1 diabetes patients and matched healthy donors were compared on the TCRB repertoires of their sorted circulating CD4+ T cell subsets. Whereas all 30 or so donors provided naive and central memory subsets, regulatory and stem cell-like memory subsets were isolated from just 8 patients and about eight healthy donors. General study outcomes and caveats: In all four CD4+ subsets, TCRB CDR3 length was moderately but significantly shorter in type 1 diabetes patients. Naive, central memory and regulatory TCRB repertoires appeared to be more similar among patients than among healthy donors. Only small numbers of individuals were included in the HLA sub-analyses, which left unresolved whether HLA type had any influence on TCRB rearrangement. Fewer insertions and more nucleotide deletions at VDJ recombination sites were observed in patients with type 1 diabetes, implying thymic rearrangement abnormalities. Because cDNA was sequenced instead of genomic DNA, activated cells with high expression could be over-represented, although the groups did not differ in activation or CD3 levels. PCR may preferentially amplify shorter templates, but because patient and control samples were amplified and corrected together, any resulting skew would affect both groups equally.

The germline V gene sets CDR1 to SGHDN and CDR2 to FVKESK. The cysteine opens and the phenylalanine closes a CDR3 of 11 amino acids. Only the CDR3 DNA is retained, 33 bases long and in frame from the first base. The junction carries 7 bases between V and J, which are trimmed by 4 bases and 6 bases respectively. A single peripheral blood draw of roughly 0.11 L on average was collected from each donor into heparinised tubes. A BD FACSAria II and a panel including CD45RO, CCR7, CD25, CD127, CD95 and CD27 were used to sort naive, central memory, regulatory and stem cell-like memory CD4+ T cells. Every sorted population had a purity above 98%. PBMCs were isolated immediately by Lymphoprep density gradient centrifugation and stained directly without culture. Samples were stained and sorted in pairs, with one healthy donor and one patient per experiment, so that batch effects were minimized. This clone appeared a few times. What this receptor recognizes is not known. There are no base qualities to consult, and no much larger clone falls within one base.

All of the isolated RNA was reverse transcribed with the High Capacity cDNA Reverse Transcription Kit, so expressed TCRB transcripts were sequenced. Deep immunoSEQ sequencing was performed on naive, central memory and regulatory T cell samples, with an average of about 3.6 million total reads per sample. After sorted cells were lysed in RLT buffer, RNA was extracted with DNase-treated RNeasy Micro or Mini kits, with the choice depending on cell number. Each cell subset was processed on its own to prevent cross-contamination, while patient and healthy donor samples were processed together. TCRB sequences were amplified from cDNA with the immunoSEQ multiplex PCR, producing 87-bp fragments spanning the CDR3 region. Sequencing of the amplicons was done on the Illumina HiSeq platform. The paper's data handling went like this. Synthetic template baselines were used to correct PCR bias computationally, reads within Hamming distance 2 were collapsed together, and singletons that could not be merged were discarded. By aligning reads against IMGT, V, D and J genes, CDR3 length, and insertions or deletions at six rearrangement sites were assigned. Within each subset, clonotype counts were normalized to sorted cell number, and only after that were true diversity and Gini coefficients computed with the tcR R package. The overlap coefficient, calculated on TCRB nucleotide sequences, was used to measure repertoire sharing. As a proxy for the pre-selection repertoire, out-of-frame TCRB sequences from naive cells were analyzed. TCRdb mirrors the immuneACCESS table, restricted to in-frame sequences. Some clones are absent from its copies; in checked studies, under half trace to an unresolved V gene, and the reason for the others is unknown. That table gives V, J and clone size, and the DNA gave D and trimming. Present in this sample are fewer than 350,000 clones, around 20% of which were seen just once. The ten most abundant clones make up 0.044% of the sample.

Sequences were obtained from naive CD4+ T cells from blood. What this sample's cell subset or site label stands for: true naive CD4+ T cells. The chain is assembled from TRBV14 and TRBJ2-7; the D gene is possibly TRBD2, with 5 bases matching. The sequence was obtained from a woman between 18 and 29 years old in good health. The CDR3 region has the sequence CASSLGVEQYF. The DNA sequence is TGTGCCAGCAGCCTCGGGGTCGAGCAGTACTTC.